This TCR beta chain came from a study of monozygotic twins with inflammatory bowel disease. CDR3 size: 13 residues. The germline CDR1 and CDR2 sequences are DFQATT and SNEGSKA (reference sequence). Using the 5' RACE reads, TCRdb records one entry per CDR3 protein without DNA. The ten most abundant clones cover less than 6.5% of a sample with just under 45,000 distinct CDR3 sequences. The TCR was taken from a human donor with ulcerative colitis or Crohn's disease, or a healthy co-twin of an affected twin (not recorded which). The specimen sequenced was blood. The rearrangement uses TRBV20-1 and TRBJ2-1. The CDR3: CSARITDRTEHFF.